Below, one TCR beta chain is given with its context. Its target antigen remains unknown. Qualities for individual bases were not recorded, and no much larger clone is one base off. CDR1 is given as MDHEN and CDR2 as SYDVKM, both from the germline V gene. V was cut back by 10 bases and J by 6 bases, leaving a gap of 27 bases between them. Including cysteine and phenylalanine, the CDR3 has 16 amino acids. This entry keeps only the CDR3 DNA: 48 bases, framed from base 1. The treatment or condition label here, explained by the study, means: allogeneic hematopoietic cell transplantation with graft depleted of TCRalphabeta T cells and CD19 B cells. Transplant recipients were children who received TCRalphabeta/CD19-depleted allogeneic hematopoietic cell grafts. The record originates from a study of T-cell reconstitution after alpha-beta-depleted transplantation in children (dated by TCRdb to the mid-2010s). Context from the whole study: The study quantitatively tracked T-cell immune reconstitution after TCRalphabeta/CD19-depleted allogeneic hematopoietic cell transplantation in children using TCR repertoire profiling. Summary of the overall study and its limitations: The apparently early recovery of alphabetaT-cell counts about two months after transplant reportedly depended on only several hundred rapidly expanded clones that came from non-depleted graft cells. In some patients, the high TCRbeta diversity seen at day 60 was put down to recipient T cells and intrathymic progenitors that had survived conditioning. Hyperexpanded clone frequencies declined over subsequent months; after one year, T-cell counts and TCRbeta diversity were mostly attributed to newly produced T cells.

Libraries were made using PCR. Sequencing used an Illumina HiSeq 2500. TCR libraries were prepared with molecular barcoding, using unique molecular identifiers to normalize TCRbeta repertoire quantification. Starting from the raw public reads, TCRdb applied fastp trimming at Q25, assembled clones with MiXCR and retained in-frame beta chains. Here each entry gathers all rows of one CDR3 protein and keeps the most common genes and DNA. The sample table contains fewer than 750,000 distinct CDR3 sequences; only one count was recorded for roughly a quarter of them. Around a third of the sample is held by the ten biggest clonotypes.

The TCR originated in a boy under two years old with Wiskott-Aldrich syndrome, due to receive a stem cell transplant. Recombination linked TRBV28 to TRBJ1-1, with a tentative D gene TRBD1 over 5 matching bases. The sequencing used PBMCs, collected before TCRalphabeta/CD19-depleted stem cell transplant. The CDR3: CATSTPSGSGWSEAFF. In nucleotides, the sequence is TGTGCCACCTCGACCCCTTCAGGGTCGGGTTGGTCTGAAGCTTTCTTT.